Sequencing of this T cell receptor (beta chain) was carried out in a study of blood T cell repertoires in COVID-19. About the research overall: The United States, Italy and Spain supplied acute and convalescent COVID-19 samples.

The ends were cut back, 5 bases at V and 7 bases at J, with 17 bases in the middle. Germline V gene sequence: CDR1 SGHVS, CDR2 FNYEAQ. CDR3 length equals 14 residues. Clones were read by immunoSEQ multiplex PCR, and TCRdb kept only the in-frame ones, dropping some. Here the sample spans 150,000 or so clones, more than 75% being singletons. Living in 24 US areas, the participants were between roughly 18 and 89 years of age. Assignment of participants to cohorts was predicated upon participant-reported clinical history. This TCR derives from a human donor with acute COVID-19. The donor label of this sample is uncertain. The sample was PBMCs or T cells enriched from blood (not recorded which). The chain couples TRBV7-6 to TRBJ1-2; a weak D match, TRBD1 (6 bases). The CDR3 sequence: CASSPTGREGGYTF. CDR3 coding DNA: TGTGCCAGCAGCCCGACAGGAAGGGAGGGTGGCTACACCTTC. Using reference TRBV7-6 and TRBJ1-2 for the parts outside the CDR3, the full variable domain is GAGVSQSPRYKVTKRGQDVALRCDPISGHVSLYWYRQALGQGPEFLTYFNYEAQQDKSGLPNDRFSAERPEGSISTLTIQRTEQRDSAMYRCASSPTGREGGYTFGSGTRLTVV.